Following are 30 T cell receptor beta chains from one sample sequenced in a study of OX40 agonist ivuxolimab in advanced cancers. The library relied on the immunoSEQ multiplex PCR assay. The source is immuneACCESS, and TCRdb retained only in-frame sequences with V and J called. Part of the clones is not carried over; for the studies checked, unresolved V genes explain less than half of this, and the remainder is unexplained. Here the sample has approximately 80,000 clones; roughly 85% occur a single time. The ten largest make up 0.61% of the sample. Sequences were derived from CD4+ or CD8+ T cells sorted from blood, sampled in a trial of the OX40 agonist ivuxolimab. These receptors originate from an adult with an advanced solid tumor such as melanoma, head and neck, liver or kidney cancer.

The rearrangement links TRBV6-1 to TRBJ2-2; D ambiguous. There are 16 residues in the CDR3. V was cut by 2 bases and J by 0 bases, with 10 bases left in between. Germline values: CDR1 MNHNS, CDR2 SASEGT. In DNA form, the CDR3 reads TGTGCCAGCAGTGAACAAGGCAGCTCGAACACCGGGGAGCTGTTTTTT. Residues: CASSEQGSSNTGELFF.

The gene calls are TRBV19 and TRBJ1-5; 9 positions match TRBD1. After removal of 5 bases from V and 0 bases from J, the junction contained 11 bases not matched to a gene. CDR1 is LNHDA and CDR2 is SQIVND in the germline V gene (reference sequence). The CDR3 loop spans 18 amino acids. Written as DNA, the CDR3 is TGTGCCAGTAGTCACCTTGACAGGGGGGGTTATAGCAATCAGCCCCAGCATTTT. Protein: CASSHLDRGGYSNQPQHF. Combining the CDR3 with reference TRBV19 and TRBJ1-5 gives the whole variable domain DGGITQSPKYLFRKEGQNVTLSCEQNLNHDAMYWYRQDPGQGLRLIYYSQIVNDFQKGDIAEGYSVSREKKESFPLTVTSAQKNPTAFYLCASSHLDRGGYSNQPQHFGDGTRLSIL.

This clone came up a few times. The same CDR3 arises from other DNA sequences in this sample as well. V is TRBV7-2 and J is TRBJ1-1; 7 nucleotides agree with TRBD1. With V trimmed by 0 bases and J by 4 bases, 2 bases remained unmatched. The CDR3 length is 14 residues. Germline loops: CDR1 SGHTA, CDR2 FQGNSA. The CDR3 region has the DNA TGTGCCAGCAGCTTAGCGCAGGGGGGCACTGAAGCTTTCTTT. Translating it yields CASSLAQGGTEAFF.

This clone was observed once. The V call is TRBV7-9, the J call TRBJ2-5; D remains ambiguous. The length of the CDR3 is 13 residues. The V end lost 7 bases, the J end lost 6 bases, and 15 bases lay between the germline ends. CDR1 and CDR2 from the germline V gene are SEHNR and FQNEAQ (reference sequence). The CDR3 sequence: CASTLEEVQTQYF. The CDR3 nucleotides read TGTGCCAGCACCCTGGAAGAGGTACAGACCCAGTACTTC.

This clone turned up a few times. CDR3 loop: CASRGQETQYF. DNA of the CDR3: TGTGCCAGCAGAGGACAAGAGACCCAGTACTTC. The V and J genes are TRBV27 and TRBJ2-5; D ambiguous. CDR3 length equals 11 residues. V was clipped by 6 bases and J by 2 bases, with 4 bases between them. The germline V gene encodes CDR1 MNHEY and CDR2 SMNVEV (reference sequence).

V usage is TRBV6-4 and J usage is TRBJ2-3; the match to TRBD1 covers 7 bases. J gave up 2 bases and V 4 bases, and 6 bases lay outside the gene matches. In germline, CDR1 is MRHNA, CDR2 SNTAGT. There are 15 residues in the CDR3. This chain's CDR3 is CASSAAGGYTDTQYF. CDR3 DNA sequence: TGTGCCAGCAGTGCGGCAGGGGGTTACACAGATACGCAGTATTTT.

This clone has a handful of counts. The chain joins TRBV5-8 to TRBJ2-1; unclear D gene. With 1 base removed from V and 4 bases from J, the gap between germline ends came to 6 bases. The length of the CDR3 is 13 residues. Germline CDR1 reads SGHTS; CDR2 reads YDEGEE. Written as DNA, the CDR3 is TGTGCCAGCAGCTTGTCCGGGTACAATGAGCAGTTCTTC. Translation gives CASSLSGYNEQFF.

V and J are TRBV19 and TRBJ1-2; 9 positions match TRBD1. Germline assignment: CDR1 LNHDA and CDR2 SQIVND (reference sequence). CDR3 length: 14 residues. J was trimmed by 0 bases and V by 7 bases; bases with no gene match: 3. The CDR3 nucleotides are TGTGCCAGTAAGGGGACAGGGACTAACTATGGCTACACCTTC. This sequence encodes CASKGTGTNYGYTF.

The V call is TRBV7-3, the J call TRBJ2-5, with a tentative D call TRBD1 (6 bases). Trimming left V 5 bases short and J 3 bases short, with 19 bases between. Germline V CDR1 and CDR2: SGHTA, FQGTGA. This CDR3 region has 16 residues. CDR3 in DNA: TGTGCCAGCAGCCGTCACTTGGACAGTCCTAAAGAGACCCAGTACTTC. Amino acid sequence: CASSRHLDSPKETQYF.

This chain links TRBV7-3 with TRBJ1-1; D not certain. V was trimmed by 1 base and J by 0 bases, leaving 12 bases between them. Germline values: CDR1 SGHTA, CDR2 FQGTGA. The CDR3 runs to 16 residues. The CDR3 loop is CASSLRRAFMNTEAFF. The CDR3 DNA sequence: TGTGCCAGCAGCTTAAGGCGGGCCTTCATGAACACTGAAGCTTTCTTT.

V usage is TRBV27 and J usage is TRBJ2-1; TRBD2 matches 14 bases. The CDR3 is made up of 14 amino acids. Trimming removed 4 bases from V and 9 bases from J; junction bases left unmatched: 2. CDR1 and CDR2 from the germline V gene are MNHEY and SMNVEV (reference sequence). CDR3 amino acids: CASSSGLAGGEQFF. The CDR3 DNA sequence: TGTGCCAGCAGTTCCGGACTAGCGGGGGGTGAGCAGTTCTTC.

The gene calls are TRBV18 and TRBJ2-7, with 9 bases that match TRBD1. From germline, CDR1 is KGHSH and CDR2 LQKENI. This CDR3 is 15 amino acids long. V was clipped by 3 bases and J by 5 bases; unmatched bases: 8. CDR3 in amino acids: CASSPGQGSTHEQYF. DNA of the CDR3: TGTGCCAGCTCACCGGGACAGGGTTCAACTCACGAGCAGTACTTC.

The chain carries TRBV5-4 and TRBJ2-1; TRBD1 matches 9 bases. CDR1 is SGHNT and CDR2 is YYREEE in the germline V gene (reference sequence). The CDR3 extends over 15 amino acids. The trim removed 3 bases at V and 7 bases at J, leaving 8 bases unmatched. The CDR3 nucleotides read TGTGCCAGCAGCTCGCCGGGACAGGGAGATAATGAGCAGTTCTTC. Its translation: CASSSPGQGDNEQFF.

This rearrangement joins TRBV10-3 to TRBJ2-7; D uncertain. Trimming pared 8 bases from V and 5 bases from J, leaving 7 bases between. This CDR3 is 10 amino acids long. Germline values: CDR1 ENHRY, CDR2 SYGVKD. The CDR3 protein is CAIGSHEQYF. The CDR3 DNA reads TGTGCCATCGGGTCTCACGAGCAGTACTTC.

The genes are TRBV10-3 and TRBJ2-1, with 10 nucleotides matching TRBD2. Germline loops: CDR1 ENHRY, CDR2 SYGVKD. CDR3 length equals 15 residues. V was pared by 3 bases and J by 5 bases, with 4 bases of the junction left unmatched. Here the CDR3 reads CAISERLAGDNEQFF. For the CDR3, the DNA is TGTGCCATCAGTGAACGCCTAGCGGGGGACAATGAGCAGTTCTTC.

CDR3 sequence: CASSIHSEGVYEQYF. The CDR3 DNA is TGTGCCAGTAGTATCCACAGCGAAGGGGTCTACGAGCAGTACTTC. The V and J genes are TRBV19 and TRBJ2-7, with D tentatively TRBD1 (5 bases). With 3 bases removed from V and 3 bases from J, the gap between germline ends came to 15 bases. The CDR3 contains 15 residues. Germline V gene sequence: CDR1 LNHDA, CDR2 SQIVND (reference sequence). Full variable domain (outside the CDR3, taken from reference TRBV19 and TRBJ2-7): DGGITQSPKYLFRKEGQNVTLSCEQNLNHDAMYWYRQDPGQGLRLIYYSQIVNDFQKGDIAEGYSVSREKKESFPLTVTSAQKNPTAFYLCASSIHSEGVYEQYFGPGTRLTVT.

About this clone itself: The same CDR3 is also encoded by other DNA sequences in this sample. This chain joins TRBV7-9 and TRBJ2-3; D remains ambiguous. Deletions cut 0 bases from V and 2 bases from J, with 3 bases between. The CDR3 is made up of 13 amino acids. CDR1 SEHNR and CDR2 FQNEAQ come from the germline V gene (reference sequence). DNA for the CDR3: TGTGCCAGCAGCTTAGCAATCACAGATACGCAGTATTTT. Residues: CASSLAITDTQYF.

The table lists this clone with a count of one. The rearrangement uses TRBV5-1 and TRBJ2-5; unclear D gene. The CDR3 spans 13 residues. Trimming took off 4 bases at V and 5 bases at J, with 12 bases between the two ends. CDR1 SGHRS and CDR2 YFSETQ come from the germline V gene. CDR3 DNA: TGCGCCAGCAGCCTTCTACCCGGGGAGACCCAGTACTTC. This sequence encodes CASSLLPGETQYF.

This clone was detected only a few times. V gene TRBV5-5 combines with J gene TRBJ2-7; maybe TRBD1 (6 bases). This CDR3 comprises 13 residues. Germline V lookup: CDR1 SGHKS, CDR2 YYEKEE (reference sequence). V was cut by 0 bases and J by 7 bases, with 11 bases left in between. The CDR3 region has the DNA TGTGCCAGCAGCTTGGCCCCAGGGGAAGAGCAGTACTTC. As protein: CASSLAPGEEQYF.

This clone was recorded once. The V call is TRBV29-1, the J call TRBJ2-3; D ambiguous. CDR3 length equals 14 residues. V was shortened by 0 bases and J by 2 bases, with 9 bases between the two germline ends. Per the germline V gene, CDR1 is SQVTM and CDR2 is ANQGSEA. The CDR3 DNA reads as TGCAGCGTTGAAGAGAGAAGCCCCACAGATACGCAGTATTTT. Protein: CSVEERSPTDTQYF.

The chain has TRBV7-9 and TRBJ1-4; D remains ambiguous. CDR1 is SEHNR, CDR2 FQNEAQ, per germline (reference sequence). V was clipped by 10 bases and J by 3 bases, with 12 bases between them. There are 13 residues in the CDR3. The CDR3 bases are TGTGCCAATACGGAGGGTTCTAATGAAAAACTGTTTTTT. Amino acids: CANTEGSNEKLFF.

The chain uses TRBV9 and TRBJ1-2; 8 nucleotides align to TRBD1. In germline, CDR1 is SGDLS, CDR2 YYNGEE. J was trimmed by 0 bases and V by 4 bases; bases with no gene match: 5. The CDR3 runs 15 residues. For the CDR3, the DNA is TGTGCCAGCAGCCCAGGGGGCGGTCCTAACTATGGCTACACCTTC. Translated, it gives CASSPGGGPNYGYTF.

This clone was detected a few times. The rearrangement links TRBV9 to TRBJ1-3, with D perhaps TRBD1 (6 bases). The length of the CDR3 is 15 residues. The ends were cut back, 3 bases at V and 0 bases at J, with 10 bases in the middle. CDR1 is SGDLS and CDR2 is YYNGEE in the germline V gene. The CDR3 region is CASSDRDYSGNTIYF. CDR3 nucleotides: TGTGCCAGCAGCGACAGGGACTACTCTGGAAACACCATATATTTT. Full variable domain (outside the CDR3, taken from reference TRBV9 and TRBJ1-3): DSGVTQTPKHLITATGQRVTLRCSPRSGDLSVYWYQQSLDQGLQFLIQYYNGEERAKGNILERFSAQQFPDLHSELNLSSLELGDSALYFCASSDRDYSGNTIYFGEGSWLTVV.

This clone occurred a few times. The rearrangement links TRBV4-3 to TRBJ1-2; TRBD1 matches 9 bases. The CDR3 runs to 17 residues. CDR1 and CDR2 (germline): LGHNA, YSLEER. With V trimmed by 0 bases and J by 4 bases, 9 bases remained unmatched. In nucleotides, the CDR3 is TGCGCCAGCAGCCAAGATCTGCCGGGACAGGGATTCTATGGCTACACCTTC. Residues: CASSQDLPGQGFYGYTF.

This chain joins TRBV11-2 and TRBJ2-1; TRBD1 agrees at 9 bases. CDR3 length: 16 residues. CDR1 is SGHAT and CDR2 is FQNNGV in the germline V gene. V lost 5 bases to trimming and J lost 3 bases; unmatched junction nucleotides: 8. CDR3 protein: CASSDRQGGVYNEQFF. DNA for the CDR3: TGTGCCAGCAGCGACCGACAGGGGGGAGTCTACAATGAGCAGTTCTTC.

The chain links TRBV29-1 to TRBJ1-4, with D tentatively TRBD1 (6 bases). Trimming removed 5 bases from V and 12 bases from J, with 16 bases in between. Per the germline V gene, CDR1 is SQVTM and CDR2 is ANQGSEA. The CDR3 has 12 amino acids. CDR3 sequence (DNA): TGCAGCGTTTCCTCAGGGAGGGGGGAACTGTTTTTT. It yields the protein CSVSSGRGELFF.

The chain carries TRBV7-3 and TRBJ1-1; D is ambiguous. Trimming removed 4 bases from V and 0 bases from J, with 6 bases in between. This CDR3 has 13 residues. Germline assignment: CDR1 SGHTA and CDR2 FQGTGA. This CDR3 is CASSSQVNTEAFF. CDR3 DNA sequence: TGTGCCAGCAGCTCGCAGGTGAACACTGAAGCTTTCTTT.

The J gene is TRBJ2-2, the V gene TRBV9; D possibly corresponds to TRBD1 (6 bases). The CDR3 is 17 amino acids. Germline V gene data show CDR1 as SGDLS and CDR2 as YYNGEE. Trimming took off 0 bases at V and 1 base at J, with 13 bases between the two ends. The CDR3 loop is CASSVELWGLNTGELFF. The CDR3 DNA sequence: TGTGCCAGCAGCGTAGAGCTATGGGGGCTGAACACCGGGGAGCTGTTTTTT.

This clone was recorded once. The chain uses TRBV7-9 and TRBJ2-2; 8 bases are shared with TRBD2. CDR1 SEHNR and CDR2 FQNEAQ come from the germline V gene (reference sequence). The CDR3 is made up of 16 amino acids. J was trimmed by 2 bases and V by 2 bases; bases with no gene match: 4. CDR3 sequence (DNA): TGTGCCAGCAGCTTATGGCGGGGGGAAAACACCGGGGAGCTGTTTTTT. Its protein is CASSLWRGENTGELFF.

This chain uses TRBV30 with TRBJ2-5, with D perhaps matching TRBD1 or TRBD2 (5 bases each). The CDR3 spans 14 residues. CDR1 is GTSNPN, CDR2 SVGIG, per germline (reference sequence). V dropped 4 bases and J dropped 5 bases, with 17 bases sitting between them. The CDR3 here is CAWNRGQVTETQYF. DNA for the CDR3: TGTGCCTGGAACCGGGGCCAGGTGACGGAGACCCAGTACTTC.